This TCR beta chain came from a study of T cell repertoires in cytomegalovirus infection. Looking at the study overall: Public TCR beta signatures marked donors with CMV infection and the matching HLA.

The germline gives CDR1 DFQATT, CDR2 SNEGSKA (reference sequence). This CDR3 comprises 14 residues. TCRdb re-called the reads through MiXCR, storing one row per CDR3 protein. The profile covers approximately 170,000 distinct CDR3 sequences, with about 15% appearing a single time and roughly 20% taken by the ten largest. The rearrangement uses TRBV20-1 and TRBJ2-2; tentatively, D is TRBD1 (5 bases). The TCR originated in a human donor in good health (CMV status not recorded). Some clones in this sample may be carry-over from other donors' samples. Sample: CD8+ T cells from PBMCs. CDR3 residues: CSLKDISNTGELFF. CDR3 sequence (DNA): TGCAGCTTAAAGGACATCTCGAACACCGGGGAGCTGTTTTTT.